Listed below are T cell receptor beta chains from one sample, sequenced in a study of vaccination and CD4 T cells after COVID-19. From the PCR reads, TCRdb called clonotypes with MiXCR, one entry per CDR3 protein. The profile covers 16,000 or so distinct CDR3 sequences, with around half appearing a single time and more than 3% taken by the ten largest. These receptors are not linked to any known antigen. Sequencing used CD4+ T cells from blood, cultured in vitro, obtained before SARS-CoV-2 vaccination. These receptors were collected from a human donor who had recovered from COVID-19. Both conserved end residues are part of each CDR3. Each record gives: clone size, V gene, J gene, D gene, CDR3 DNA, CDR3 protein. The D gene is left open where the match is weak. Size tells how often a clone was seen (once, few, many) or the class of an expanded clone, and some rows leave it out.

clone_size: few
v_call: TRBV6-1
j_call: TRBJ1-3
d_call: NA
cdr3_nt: TGTGCCAGCTACGGACCGAGCTCTGGAAACACCATATATTTT
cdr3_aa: CASYGPSSGNTIYF

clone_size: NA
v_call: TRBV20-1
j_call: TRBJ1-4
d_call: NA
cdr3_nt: TGCAGTGCTAGAGGACCTGAAAAACTGTTTTTT
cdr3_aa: CSARGPEKLFF

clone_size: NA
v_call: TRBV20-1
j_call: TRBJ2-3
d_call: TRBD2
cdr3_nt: TGCAGTGCTAGATCGAATGAGGCTAGCGGGGTCACAGATACGCAGTATTTT
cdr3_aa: CSARSNEASGVTDTQYF

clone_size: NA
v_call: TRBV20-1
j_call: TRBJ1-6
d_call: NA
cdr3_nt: TGCAGTGCTAGACAGCAGAATTCTTATAATTCACCCCTCCACTTT
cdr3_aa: CSARQQNSYNSPLHF

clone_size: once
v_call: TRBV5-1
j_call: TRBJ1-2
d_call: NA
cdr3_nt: TGCGCCAGCAGCTTGATTCCGATCCCCCTATCTAACTATGGCTACACCTTC
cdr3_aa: CASSLIPIPLSNYGYTF

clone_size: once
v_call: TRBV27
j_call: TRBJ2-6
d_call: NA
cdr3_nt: TGTGCCAGCAGTCTAGGACTGAGCGGCGGGGCCAACGTCCTGACTTTC
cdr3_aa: CASSLGLSGGANVLTF

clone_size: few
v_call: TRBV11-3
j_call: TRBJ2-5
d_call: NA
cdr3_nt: TGTGCCAGCAGCTTAGGGGGGCAGTTCGCGGAGACCCAGTACTTC
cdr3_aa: CASSLGGQFAETQYF

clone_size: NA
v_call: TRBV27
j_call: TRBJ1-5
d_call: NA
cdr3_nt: TGTGCCAGCAGTGCCATGCCCCCGCGGACGGGGAGCAATCAGCCCCAGCATTTT
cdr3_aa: CASSAMPPRTGSNQPQHF

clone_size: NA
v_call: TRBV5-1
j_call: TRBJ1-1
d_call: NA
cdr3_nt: TGCGCCAGCACCTTACAGGGTGGCGGGACTGAAGCTTTCTTT
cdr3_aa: CASTLQGGGTEAFF

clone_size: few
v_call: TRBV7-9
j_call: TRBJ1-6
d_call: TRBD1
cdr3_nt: TGTGCCAGCAGCTTTCCGGGACAGAATTCACCCCTCCACTTT
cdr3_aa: CASSFPGQNSPLHF

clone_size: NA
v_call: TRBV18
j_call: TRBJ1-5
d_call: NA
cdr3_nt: TGTGCCAGCTCACCGGGACGGGATAGCAATCAGCCCCAGCATTTT
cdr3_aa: CASSPGRDSNQPQHF

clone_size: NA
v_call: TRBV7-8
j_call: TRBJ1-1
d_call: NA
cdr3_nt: TGTGCCAGCAGCTTATCTGAGGTGAACACTGAAGCTTTCTTT
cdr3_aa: CASSLSEVNTEAFF

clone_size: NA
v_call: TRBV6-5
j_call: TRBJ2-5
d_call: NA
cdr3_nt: TGTGCCAGCAGTTCCATCCAGGACAGACAAGAGACCCAGTACTTC
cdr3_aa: CASSSIQDRQETQYF

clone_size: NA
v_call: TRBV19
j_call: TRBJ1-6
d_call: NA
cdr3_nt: TGTGCCAGTAGTATCTCAGGACGTTCTAATTCACCCCTCCACTTT
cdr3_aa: CASSISGRSNSPLHF

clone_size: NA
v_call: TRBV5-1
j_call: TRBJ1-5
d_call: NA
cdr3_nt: TGCGCCAGCAGCTTGACCCCTCGGGATCAGCCCCAGCATTTT
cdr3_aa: CASSLTPRDQPQHF

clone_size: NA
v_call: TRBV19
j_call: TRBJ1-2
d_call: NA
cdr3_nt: TGTGCCAGTACTGGGACGCCGGCACTAGGCTATGGCTACACCTTC
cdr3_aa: CASTGTPALGYGYTF

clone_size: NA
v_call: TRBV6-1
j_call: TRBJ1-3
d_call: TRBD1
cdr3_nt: TGTGCCAGCAGTCCTCGGGACAGGGGGGATGGAAACACCATATATTTT
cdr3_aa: CASSPRDRGDGNTIYF

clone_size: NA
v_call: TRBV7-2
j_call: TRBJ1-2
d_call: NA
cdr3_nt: TGTGCCAGCAGCTTAGCGGTCCAGCCCGCCTATGGCTACACCTTC
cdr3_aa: CASSLAVQPAYGYTF

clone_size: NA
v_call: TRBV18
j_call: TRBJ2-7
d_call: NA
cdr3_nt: TGTGCCAGCTCATCCCAGCTAGTCTCCTACGAGCAGTACTTC
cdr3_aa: CASSSQLVSYEQYF

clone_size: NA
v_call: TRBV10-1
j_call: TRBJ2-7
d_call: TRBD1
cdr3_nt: TGCGCCAGCAGCCGGGACAGCGCCTACGAGCAGTACTTC
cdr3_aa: CASSRDSAYEQYF

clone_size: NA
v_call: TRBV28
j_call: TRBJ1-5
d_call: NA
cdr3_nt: TGTGCCAGCAGTTTAAAACAGGGCAATCAGCCCCAGCATTTT
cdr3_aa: CASSLKQGNQPQHF

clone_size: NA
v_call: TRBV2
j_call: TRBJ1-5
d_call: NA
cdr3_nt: TGTGCCAGCAGTGTATGGGACGGCCTAAGGGGCAATCAGCCCCAGCATTTT
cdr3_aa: CASSVWDGLRGNQPQHF

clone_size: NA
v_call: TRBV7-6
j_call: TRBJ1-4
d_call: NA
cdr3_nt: TGTGCCAGCAGCGCGGCCAGGGTGGATGGAAATGAAAAACTGTTTTTT
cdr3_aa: CASSAARVDGNEKLFF

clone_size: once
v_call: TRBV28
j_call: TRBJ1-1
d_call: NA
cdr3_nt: TGTGCCAGCAGTTTAAGCCCCAAGAACACTGAAGCTTTCTTT
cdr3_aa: CASSLSPKNTEAFF

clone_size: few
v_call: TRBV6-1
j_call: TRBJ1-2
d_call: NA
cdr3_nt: TGTGCCAGCAGACAGGGACTGAACTATGGCTACACCTTC
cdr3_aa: CASRQGLNYGYTF

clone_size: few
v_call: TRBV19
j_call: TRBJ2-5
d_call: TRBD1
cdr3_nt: TGTGCCAGTAGTATGGGACAGCCGAAAGAGACCCAGTACTTC
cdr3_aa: CASSMGQPKETQYF

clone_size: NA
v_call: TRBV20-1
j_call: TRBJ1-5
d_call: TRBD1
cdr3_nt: TGCAGTGCTAGTTGGCAGGGGGTTAATCAGCCCCAGCATTTT
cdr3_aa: CSASWQGVNQPQHF

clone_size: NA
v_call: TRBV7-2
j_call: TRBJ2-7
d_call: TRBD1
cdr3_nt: TGTGCCAGCAGCCAAGATTGGCAGGGGGCCTGGGAGCAGTACTTC
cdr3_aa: CASSQDWQGAWEQYF

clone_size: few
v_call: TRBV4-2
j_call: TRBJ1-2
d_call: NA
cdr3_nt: TGTGCCAGCAGCCAAGATCGGCGGGGAGGTGGCTACACCTTC
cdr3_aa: CASSQDRRGGGYTF

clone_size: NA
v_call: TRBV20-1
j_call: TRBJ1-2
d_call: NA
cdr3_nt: TGCAGTGCTAGAGACAGGGTGACGGGTGGCTACACCTTC
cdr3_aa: CSARDRVTGGYTF

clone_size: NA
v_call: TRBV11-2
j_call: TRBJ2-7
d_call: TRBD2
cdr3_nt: TGTGCCAGCAGACGCTTGACCGGGACTATTTACGAGCAGTACTTC
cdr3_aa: CASRRLTGTIYEQYF

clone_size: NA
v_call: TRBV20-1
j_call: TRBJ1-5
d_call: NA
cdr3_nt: TGCAGTGCCGTGAGAGATAGAAGCAATCAGCCCCAGCATTTT
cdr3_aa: CSAVRDRSNQPQHF

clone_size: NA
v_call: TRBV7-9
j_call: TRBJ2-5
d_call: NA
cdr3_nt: TGTGCCAGCAGCTTAGACAGGAGATTCCAAGAGACCCAGTACTTC
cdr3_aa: CASSLDRRFQETQYF

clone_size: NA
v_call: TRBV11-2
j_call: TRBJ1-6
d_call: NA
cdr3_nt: TGTGCCAGCACCTTTAGTCAGGAGGGTGTTTCACCCCTCCACTTT
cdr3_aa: CASTFSQEGVSPLHF

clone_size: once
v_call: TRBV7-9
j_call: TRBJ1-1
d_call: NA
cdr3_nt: TGTGCCAGCAGCTTAGACAGGCTGAACACTGAAGCTTTCTTT
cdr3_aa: CASSLDRLNTEAFF

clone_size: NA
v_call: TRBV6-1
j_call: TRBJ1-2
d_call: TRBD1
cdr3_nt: TGTGCCAGCAGGCCGACAGGGAACTATGGCTACACCTTC
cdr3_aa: CASRPTGNYGYTF

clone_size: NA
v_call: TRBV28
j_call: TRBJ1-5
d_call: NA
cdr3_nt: TGTGCCAGCAGTTACCCGGCCGCTAGGGCCGATCAGCCCCAGCATTTT
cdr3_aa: CASSYPAARADQPQHF

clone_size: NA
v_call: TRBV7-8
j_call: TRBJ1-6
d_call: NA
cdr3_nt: TGTGCCAGCAGCTCTTACAACGGACCAAATTCACCCCTCCACTTT
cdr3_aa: CASSSYNGPNSPLHF

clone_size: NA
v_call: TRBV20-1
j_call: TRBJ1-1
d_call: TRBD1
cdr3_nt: TGCAGTGCTAGAGATGGCCAGGGGGCCGGCACTGAAGCTTTCTTT
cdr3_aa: CSARDGQGAGTEAFF

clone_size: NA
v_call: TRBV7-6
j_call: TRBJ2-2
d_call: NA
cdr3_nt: TGTGCCAGCAGCTTAGTCGTTGGAGGGGCCGGGGAGCTGTTTTTT
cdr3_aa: CASSLVVGGAGELFF

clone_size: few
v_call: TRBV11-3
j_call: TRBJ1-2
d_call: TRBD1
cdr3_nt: TGTGCCAGCAGCTTAGGCCCTTCTCCGGGACAGCGTTTC
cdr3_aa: CASSLGPSPGQRF

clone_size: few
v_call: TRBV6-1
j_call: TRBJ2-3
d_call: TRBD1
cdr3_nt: TGTGCCAGCAGCGACAGGGACGCGACAGATACGCAGTATTTT
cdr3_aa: CASSDRDATDTQYF

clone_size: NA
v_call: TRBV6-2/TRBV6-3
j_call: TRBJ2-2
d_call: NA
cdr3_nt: TGTGCCAGCAGGGGGCCGTTCGGGGAGCTGTTTTTT
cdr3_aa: CASRGPFGELFF

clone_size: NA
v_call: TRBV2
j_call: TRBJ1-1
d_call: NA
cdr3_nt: TGTGCCAGCAGGTCAGACACACCTGAAGCTTTCTTT
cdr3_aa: CASRSDTPEAFF

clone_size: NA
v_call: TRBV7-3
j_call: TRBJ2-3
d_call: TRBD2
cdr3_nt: TGTGCCAGCAGCTTCCTAGCGGGAGGGATGGATACGCAGTATTTT
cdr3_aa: CASSFLAGGMDTQYF

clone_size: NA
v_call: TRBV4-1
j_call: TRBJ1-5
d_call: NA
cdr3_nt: TGCGCCAGCAGCCAAGACCGGGGGGCAAGCAATCAGCCCCAGCATTTT
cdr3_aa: CASSQDRGASNQPQHF

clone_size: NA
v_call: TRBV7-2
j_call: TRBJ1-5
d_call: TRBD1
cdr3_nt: TGTGCCAGCAGCGTGGCCACAGGGGGCCACCAGCCCCAGCATTTT
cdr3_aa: CASSVATGGHQPQHF

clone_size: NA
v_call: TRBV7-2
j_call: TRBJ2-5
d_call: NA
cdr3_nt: TGTGCCAGCAGCCGCGTTCGGGGCCAAGAGACCCAGTACTTC
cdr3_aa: CASSRVRGQETQYF

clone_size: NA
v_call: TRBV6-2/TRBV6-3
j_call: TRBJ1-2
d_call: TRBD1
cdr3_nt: TGTGCCAGCAGGCCCGGACAGGGCAACTATGGCTACACCTTC
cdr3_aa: CASRPGQGNYGYTF

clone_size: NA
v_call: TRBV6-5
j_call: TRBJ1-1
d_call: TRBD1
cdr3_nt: TGTGCCAGCAGTTACAGGGACAGGGGGCGAACTGAAGCTTTCTTT
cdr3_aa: CASSYRDRGRTEAFF

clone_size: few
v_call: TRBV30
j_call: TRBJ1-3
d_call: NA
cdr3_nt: TGTGCCTGGACAAACAGGGACACCATATATTTT
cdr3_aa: CAWTNRDTIYF

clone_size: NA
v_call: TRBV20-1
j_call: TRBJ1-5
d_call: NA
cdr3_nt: TGCAGTGCCGGGGGCGATTATGGCAATCAGCCCCAGCATTTT
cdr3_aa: CSAGGDYGNQPQHF

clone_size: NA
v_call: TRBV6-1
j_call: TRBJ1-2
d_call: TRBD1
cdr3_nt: TGTGCCAGCAGCAGACCGGACAGGGAGGACTATGGCTACACCTTC
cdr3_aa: CASSRPDREDYGYTF